These 23 T cell receptor beta chains came from one sample sequenced in a study of blood T cell repertoires in COVID-19. Some clones are missing from TCRdb's copy, which holds only in-frame ones; the method was immunoSEQ multiplex PCR. Here the sample spans some 300,000 clones, approximately 84% being singletons. The sequencing sample was made of PBMCs or T cells enriched from blood (not recorded which). The receptors derive from a woman younger than 45 who had recovered from COVID-19.

V usage is TRBV6-2 or TRBV6-3 and J usage is TRBJ2-7; no firm D call. There are 12 residues in the CDR3. Germline CDR1 reads MNHEY; CDR2 reads SVGEGT. Between the trimmed V and J ends, which lost 5 bases and 4 bases, there was a span of 9 bases. In DNA, the CDR3 is TGTGCCAGCAGTAGTAGAGCGTACGAGCAGTACTTC. Its translation: CASSSRAYEQYF.

The chain combines TRBV19 with TRBJ1-1, with 10 nucleotides matching TRBD1. V lost 5 bases to trimming and J lost 4 bases; unmatched junction nucleotides: 4. The CDR3 covers 14 residues. CDR1 and CDR2 from the germline V gene are LNHDA and SQIVND (reference sequence). The CDR3 loop is CASSPGQGPTEAFF. In DNA, the CDR3 is TGTGCCAGTAGTCCGGGACAGGGGCCCACTGAAGCTTTCTTT.

V gene TRBV6-1 combines with J gene TRBJ2-7; a weak D match, TRBD1 (5 bases). Trimming cost V 6 bases and J 3 bases, with 9 bases left between them. The V gene's germline CDR1 is MNHNS and CDR2 SASEGT. This CDR3 has 12 residues. CDR3 sequence (DNA): TGTGCCAGCAGAACCGACAGCTACGAGCAGTACTTC. Translating gives CASRTDSYEQYF.

This chain links TRBV7-8 with TRBJ2-7; 10 bases agree with TRBD1. The CDR3 loop spans 15 amino acids. In germline, CDR1 is SGHVS, CDR2 FQNEAQ. V gave up 4 bases and J gave up 5 bases; unmatched junction bases: 8. The CDR3, as DNA: TGTGCCAGCAGCTCATCCGGACAGGGGGAGGACGAGCAGTACTTC. Its protein product is CASSSSGQGEDEQYF.

This clone was found once. This CDR3 is CASSPQGNRADTQYF. The DNA for the CDR3 is TGTGCCAGCAGCCCCCAGGGAAATCGGGCAGATACGCAGTATTTT. This sequence joins TRBV9 and TRBJ2-3, with D tentatively TRBD1 (5 bases). Looked up from germline, CDR1 is SGDLS and CDR2 is YYNGEE. Between the trimmed V and J ends, which lost 4 bases and 4 bases, there was a span of 16 bases. There are 15 residues in the CDR3.

V is TRBV18 and J is TRBJ1-5; 7 nucleotides line up with TRBD1. With 4 bases clipped from V and 0 bases from J, the junction kept 3 bases outside the gene matches. In germline, CDR1 is KGHSH, CDR2 LQKENI. The CDR3 spans 15 residues. In DNA, the CDR3 is TGTGCCAGCTCACAACAGGGGAATAGCAATCAGCCCCAGCATTTT. Its protein product is CASSQQGNSNQPQHF.

The chain carries TRBV5-5 and TRBJ1-2; perhaps TRBD1 as D (5 bases). CDR3 size: 16 residues. V was shortened by 0 bases and J by 0 bases, with 12 bases between the two germline ends. The germline CDR1 and CDR2 sequences are SGHKS and YYEKEE (reference sequence). CDR3 loop: CASSLGTGRANYGYTF. The DNA for the CDR3 is TGTGCCAGCAGCTTGGGCACAGGCAGAGCTAACTATGGCTACACCTTC.

The V call is TRBV4-3, the J call TRBJ1-5; TRBD1 might be the D (5 bases). V dropped 0 bases and J dropped 8 bases, with 11 bases sitting between them. CDR1 and CDR2 from the germline V gene are LGHNA and YSLEER. This CDR3 comprises 14 residues. The CDR3 DNA is TGCGCCAGCAGCCAAGATGCCGGGGGGGAGCCCCAGCATTTT. This translates into CASSQDAGGEPQHF.

V gene TRBV2 combines with J gene TRBJ2-7, with D possibly being TRBD1 (6 bases). Trimming removed 7 bases from V and 5 bases from J, with 15 bases in between. This CDR3 contains 13 residues. CDR1 is SNHLY and CDR2 is FYNNEI in the germline V gene. CDR3 in DNA: TGTGCCAGCACCAGGGACAAGGGCCACGAGCAGTACTTC. Translation: CASTRDKGHEQYF.

Only a few counts were recorded for this clone. The chain is built from TRBV5-1 and TRBJ2-5; 9 nucleotides line up with TRBD1. The trim removed 4 bases at V and 4 bases at J, leaving 5 bases unmatched. The CDR3 totals 14 residues. Germline values: CDR1 SGHRS, CDR2 YFSETQ. DNA of the CDR3: TGCGCCAGCAGCGCAGGACAGGGGAGAGAGACCCAGTACTTC. Translated: CASSAGQGRETQYF.

This sequence joins TRBV7-8 and TRBJ2-7, with D possibly TRBD1 on 6 matching bases. Trimming shortened V by 5 bases and J by 5 bases, and 22 bases separated the two germline ends. Germline V gene data show CDR1 as SGHVS and CDR2 as FQNEAQ. The length of the CDR3 is 16 residues. The CDR3 region has the DNA TGTGCCAGCAGCCGGAAGATTAACAGGGAAGGTAACGAGCAGTACTTC. Protein product: CASSRKINREGNEQYF.

This chain uses TRBV2 with TRBJ2-1; 7 bases map to TRBD2. The CDR3 sequence is 16 residues long. Trimming took 11 bases from V and 6 from J; bases not matched to a gene: 19. Germline assignment: CDR1 SNHLY and CDR2 FYNNEI. CDR3 loop: CASPPPAGPDLNEQFF. The CDR3 nucleotides are TGTGCCTCCCCTCCCCCAGCGGGGCCTGATCTCAATGAGCAGTTCTTC.

J is TRBJ2-5 and V is TRBV28, with D maybe TRBD2 (5 bases). The CDR3 sequence is 13 residues long. The V gene's germline CDR1 is MDHEN and CDR2 SYDVKM. The germline V and J ends were trimmed by 3 bases and 5 bases, with 10 bases remaining between them. The CDR3 nucleotides read TGTGCCAGCAGTTTCGAGGGCGCCGAGACCCAGTACTTC. It yields the protein CASSFEGAETQYF.

The J gene is TRBJ2-7, the V gene TRBV5-6, with TRBD1 identical over 7 bases. With V trimmed by 4 bases and J by 3 bases, 7 bases remained unmatched. The germline gives CDR1 SGHDT, CDR2 YYEEEE. CDR3 length: 14 amino acids. The CDR3 DNA reads as TGTGCCAGCAGCCCGACAGGGAGACTCTACGAGCAGTACTTC. Its protein is CASSPTGRLYEQYF.

The J gene is TRBJ2-7, the V gene TRBV12-3 or TRBV12-4, with D hard to call. CDR3 length equals 13 residues. Trimming pared 5 bases from V and 2 bases from J, leaving 10 bases between. CDR3 loop: CASSIRQAYEQYF. CDR3 DNA: TGTGCCAGCAGTATCCGACAAGCCTACGAGCAGTACTTC.

The rearrangement uses TRBV11-3 and TRBJ1-5; D unresolved. This CDR3 comprises 11 residues. The V end lost 5 bases, the J end lost 8 bases, and 7 bases lay between the germline ends. CDR1 is SGHNT, CDR2 YENEEA, per germline. The CDR3: CASSTSEPQHF. In DNA, the CDR3 is TGTGCCAGCAGCACGTCGGAGCCCCAGCATTTT.

The genes are TRBV5-6 and TRBJ1-6; TRBD1 is a possible D gene (5 bases). V lost 1 base and J 16 bases, leaving 15 bases between the germline ends. The CDR3 has 13 amino acids. Germline CDR1 reads SGHDT; CDR2 reads YYEEEE. The CDR3 region has the DNA TGTGCCAGCAGCTTGAATGGGGCGGCACTTCTCCACTTT. Amino acids: CASSLNGAALLHF.

This chain joins TRBV27 and TRBJ2-6; 8 bases agree with TRBD1. CDR1 and CDR2 from the germline V gene are MNHEY and SMNVEV (reference sequence). The CDR3 has 18 residues. Trimming cost V 5 bases and J 3 bases; bases outside gene matches: 12. CDR3 DNA sequence: TGTGCCAGCAGTGAAGCAGGGGGCGCAGCGAGTGGGGCCAACGTCCTGACTTTC. The encoded protein is CASSEAGGAASGANVLTF.

The chain couples TRBV12-3 or TRBV12-4 to TRBJ1-2; TRBD1 might be the D (5 bases). Trimming took 6 bases from V and 1 from J, leaving 9 bases between them. This CDR3 region has 13 residues. In DNA form, the CDR3 reads TGTGCCAGCAGCCAGGGCCATAACTATGGCTACACCTTC. Protein product: CASSQGHNYGYTF.

This chain uses TRBV5-4 with TRBJ2-7; D not certain. Germline CDR1 SGHNT, CDR2 YYREEE (reference sequence). V lost 5 bases and J 7 bases, leaving 16 bases between the germline ends. This CDR3 spans 13 amino acids. CDR3 residues: CASSFVIEEEQYF. CDR3 DNA: TGTGCCAGCAGTTTCGTAATCGAGGAGGAGCAGTACTTC.

The chain couples TRBV24-1 to TRBJ2-3, with no clear D. V was shortened by 9 bases and J by 6 bases, with 15 bases between the two germline ends. The CDR3 is 13 residues long. Germline V gene data show CDR1 as KGHDR and CDR2 as SFDVKD. The chain's CDR3 is CATAPTAKDTQYF. The CDR3 DNA reads TGTGCCACCGCGCCAACCGCGAAGGATACGCAGTATTTT.

The chain couples TRBV7-4 to TRBJ2-3, with 11 bases that match TRBD2. Germline loops: CDR1 SGHVT, CDR2 SQSDAQ. This CDR3 spans 18 amino acids. J gave up 4 bases and V 6 bases, and 15 bases lay outside the gene matches. This CDR3 is CASRAGGTSGVSADTQYF. DNA for the CDR3: TGTGCCAGCAGAGCCGGGGGGACTAGCGGAGTGAGTGCAGATACGCAGTATTTT.

CDR3 sequence: CASSIVGGTEQYF. In DNA, the CDR3 is TGTGCCAGTAGTATCGTGGGGGGAACCGAGCAGTACTTC. The chain recombines TRBV19 with TRBJ2-7, with D perhaps matching TRBD2 (6 bases). Germline loops: CDR1 LNHDA, CDR2 SQIVND (reference sequence). The CDR3 totals 13 residues. The V end was cut by 3 bases, the J end by 6 bases, with 12 bases between.